This passage covers 27 T cell receptor beta chains from one sample sequenced in a study of blood T cell repertoires in COVID-19. The table came from immunoSEQ multiplex PCR; TCRdb's copy has only in-frame clones and leaves some out. The sample lists around 220,000 clones, around nine tenths occurring once. Sequencing was performed on PBMCs or T cells enriched from blood (not recorded which). The receptors here all came from a woman between 18 and 29 years old who had recovered from COVID-19.

The CDR3 DNA reads TGTGCCAGCTCACCCGTGACCGGGACAGGGGTTTATTATAATTCACCCCTCCACTTT. Its protein product is CASSPVTGTGVYYNSPLHF. The chain couples TRBV18 to TRBJ1-6, with TRBD1 matching over 10 bases. The CDR3 loop spans 19 amino acids. From germline, CDR1 is KGHSH and CDR2 LQKENI. J was trimmed by 4 bases and V by 3 bases; bases with no gene match: 12.

The V gene is TRBV6-5, the J gene TRBJ1-2; the match to TRBD1 covers 9 bases. The germline CDR1 and CDR2 sequences are MNHEY and SVGAGI. CDR3 length: 12 residues. The V gene end was trimmed by 7 bases and the J gene end by 7 bases; junction bases not matched to a gene: 4. Here the CDR3 DNA reads TGTGCCAGCACGGGACAGGGAGGTGGCTACACCTTC. Amino acids: CASTGQGGGYTF.

CDR3 amino acids: CAIRPRGDTEAFF. CDR3 coding DNA: TGTGCCATCAGACCCAGAGGCGATACTGAAGCTTTCTTT. The chain employs TRBV10-3 and TRBJ1-1; D unclear. CDR1 is ENHRY and CDR2 is SYGVKD in the germline V gene. The CDR3 is 13 residues long. Trimming stripped 6 bases from V and 5 bases from J, with 13 bases between.

The chain recombines TRBV7-9 with TRBJ1-2; TRBD1 matches 9 bases. The CDR3 runs to 15 residues. V was clipped by 5 bases and J by 7 bases; unmatched bases: 11. CDR1 SEHNR and CDR2 FQNEAQ come from the germline V gene (reference sequence). In nucleotides, the CDR3 is TGTGCCAGCAGCGCTTGGGACAGGGCTGTCGCTGGCTACACCTTC. This encodes CASSAWDRAVAGYTF.

The chain joins TRBV10-3 to TRBJ2-1, with a possible D match to TRBD2 (6 bases). The germline CDR1 and CDR2 sequences are ENHRY and SYGVKD. V was cut by 6 bases and J by 4 bases, with 16 bases left in between. This CDR3 is built from 15 residues. The DNA for the CDR3 is TGTGCCATCAGAAGCGGTACGGCGGGATACAATGAGCAGTTCTTC. Translating it yields CAIRSGTAGYNEQFF.

The chain carries TRBV10-1 and TRBJ2-2, with D possibly matching TRBD1 (6 bases). This CDR3 has 13 amino acids. Germline V gene lookup returns CDR1 WNHNN and CDR2 SYGVQD (reference sequence). Trimming took off 6 bases at V and 4 bases at J, with 9 bases between the two ends. Here the CDR3 DNA reads TGCGCCAGCAGACAGGGTGTCACCGGGGAGCTGTTTTTT. It yields the protein CASRQGVTGELFF.

The chain uses TRBV25-1 and TRBJ2-3; D is uncertain. This CDR3 region has 14 residues. Deletions cut 8 bases from V and 1 base from J, with 13 bases between. Germline assignment: CDR1 MGHDK and CDR2 SYGVNS. For the CDR3, the DNA is TGTGCCAGCGCCCCCGGGTCCGGCACAGATACGCAGTATTTT. It yields the protein CASAPGSGTDTQYF.

The chain employs TRBV28 and TRBJ1-2; D might be TRBD1 (5 bases). Germline V gene sequence: CDR1 MDHEN, CDR2 SYDVKM. This CDR3 has 14 residues. Trimming left V 7 bases short and J 6 bases short, with 18 bases between. CDR3 in amino acids: CASITGQGLNGYTF. Here the CDR3 DNA reads TGTGCCAGCATCACGGGCCAGGGCTTGAATGGCTACACCTTC.

V gene TRBV25-1 combines with J gene TRBJ1-3, with TRBD1 identical over 7 bases. Germline V gives CDR1 MGHDK, CDR2 SYGVNS. After removal of 4 bases from V and 4 bases from J, the junction contained 4 bases not matched to a gene. The CDR3 is made up of 14 amino acids. The CDR3, as DNA: TGTGCCAGCAGTGGACAGGGAGAGGGAAACACCATATATTTT. Its protein product is CASSGQGEGNTIYF.

The chain carries TRBV29-1 and TRBJ2-1, with D tentatively TRBD1 (5 bases). Germline-derived CDR1 and CDR2 are SQVTM and ANQGSEA. Trimming left V 4 bases short and J 2 bases short, with 12 bases between. The CDR3 covers 14 residues. The CDR3 sequence is CSVGGSRPYNEQFF. CDR3 nucleotides: TGCAGCGTTGGGGGCTCGCGGCCCTACAATGAGCAGTTCTTC.

The J gene is TRBJ2-3, the V gene TRBV11-3; 9 bases fit TRBD2. The CDR3 sequence is 13 residues long. Trimming removed 6 bases from V and 3 bases from J; junction bases left unmatched: 1. Looked up from germline, CDR1 is SGHNT and CDR2 is YENEEA. The CDR3 here is CASRAGGTDTQYF. The DNA for the CDR3 is TGTGCCAGCAGAGCGGGAGGAACAGATACGCAGTATTTT. Based on the CDR3 plus reference TRBV11-3 and TRBJ2-3, the full variable domain is EAGVVQSPRYKIIEKKQPVAFWCNPISGHNTLYWYLQNLGQGPELLIRYENEEAVDDSQLPKDRFSAERLKGVDSTLKIQPAELGDSAVYLCASRAGGTDTQYFGPGTRLTVL.

The chain combines TRBV10-3 with TRBJ1-2, with a weak D call TRBD1 (5 bases). The length of the CDR3 is 18 residues. CDR1 and CDR2 from the germline V gene are ENHRY and SYGVKD. The V and J ends lost 6 bases and 7 bases respectively, with 30 bases between them. The CDR3 bases are TGTGCCATCAGCGAGGGGTTCCCCAGAGGGACTCTTTCGAGTGGCTACACCTTC. Its protein is CAISEGFPRGTLSSGYTF.

This clone was observed a few times. The gene calls are TRBV7-9 and TRBJ2-7; perhaps TRBD2 as D (5 bases). V lost 5 bases and J 0 bases, leaving 14 bases between the germline ends. There are 15 residues in the CDR3. Germline loops: CDR1 SEHNR, CDR2 FQNEAQ (reference sequence). The CDR3 reads CASSPKEGGSYEQYF. As DNA, the CDR3 is TGTGCCAGCAGCCCAAAAGAGGGCGGCTCCTACGAGCAGTACTTC.

The chain joins TRBV28 to TRBJ2-1; tentative D call: TRBD2 (5 bases). The germline V gene has CDR1 MDHEN and CDR2 SYDVKM. This CDR3 spans 22 amino acids. The V end was cut by 2 bases, the J end by 0 bases, with 29 bases between. The CDR3 sequence is CASSLGEMVTRQRLSSYNEQFF. The CDR3 DNA reads TGTGCCAGCAGTTTAGGAGAGATGGTAACCCGCCAGCGGCTAAGCTCCTACAATGAGCAGTTCTTC.

The sample holds a few counts of this clone. The rearrangement joins TRBV3-1 (or the pseudogene TRBV3-2) to TRBJ1-6; maybe TRBD1 (5 bases). Trimming removed 3 bases at V and 7 bases at J, with 10 bases between. The CDR3 loop spans 14 amino acids. Germline CDR1 LGHDT, CDR2 YNNKEL (reference sequence). In DNA form, the CDR3 reads TGTGCCAGCAGCCAGACCCAGGGAAATTCACCCCTCCACTTT. Its protein product is CASSQTQGNSPLHF.

V usage is TRBV5-1 and J usage is TRBJ1-1; D is unclear. This CDR3 contains 12 residues. With 5 bases removed from V and 3 bases from J, the gap between germline ends came to 8 bases. In germline, CDR1 is SGHRS, CDR2 YFSETQ. The CDR3 loop is CASSYGDTEAFF. The CDR3 region has the DNA TGCGCCAGCAGTTACGGGGACACTGAAGCTTTCTTT.

J is TRBJ1-5 and V is TRBV7-3; a possible D gene is TRBD1 (5 bases). Germline lookup yields CDR1 SGHTA and CDR2 FQGTGA. The CDR3 extends over 16 amino acids. Trimming pared 1 base from V and 2 bases from J, leaving 12 bases between. Written as DNA, the CDR3 is TGTGCCAGCAGCTTAATTCGGGGAGGGGGCAATCAGCCCCAGCATTTT. Encoded protein: CASSLIRGGGNQPQHF.

V gene TRBV7-6 combines with J gene TRBJ2-2; 14 bases match TRBD2. CDR3 length: 19 amino acids. Germline V gene lookup returns CDR1 SGHVS and CDR2 FNYEAQ. The J segment lost 0 bases and the V segment lost 5 bases, leaving 8 bases of the junction unmatched. CDR3 loop: CASSPWGLAGAANTGELFF. Written as DNA, the CDR3 is TGTGCCAGCAGCCCGTGGGGACTAGCGGGAGCCGCGAACACCGGGGAGCTGTTTTTT.

J is TRBJ2-7 and V is TRBV9; D not certain. The CDR3 contains 14 residues. V lost 0 bases to trimming and J lost 9 bases, with 16 bases between them. Germline V lookup: CDR1 SGDLS, CDR2 YYNGEE. This CDR3 is CASSVGDRGVAQYF. The CDR3 DNA sequence: TGTGCCAGCAGCGTAGGCGACCGTGGAGTGGCGCAGTACTTC.

The V and J genes are TRBV24-1 and TRBJ2-5; TRBD1 is a possible D gene (5 bases). Trimming shortened V by 5 bases and J by 6 bases, and 12 bases separated the two germline ends. Germline V lookup: CDR1 KGHDR, CDR2 SFDVKD. The CDR3 consists of 13 residues. CDR3 in DNA: TGTGCCACCAGTGTCGGCAGGGATAAGACCCAGTACTTC. It translates to CATSVGRDKTQYF.

The V gene is TRBV9, the J gene TRBJ2-5, with no clear D. This CDR3 contains 14 residues. Germline-derived CDR1 and CDR2 are SGDLS and YYNGEE. V was clipped by 0 bases and J by 0 bases, with 6 bases between them. The CDR3 DNA reads TGTGCCAGCAGCGTAGCGACAAACCAAGAGACCCAGTACTTC. Protein sequence: CASSVATNQETQYF.

CDR3 amino acids: CASSAPPTSGGYSDTQYF. The CDR3 nucleotides read TGTGCCAGCAGCGCCCCCCCTACTAGCGGGGGGTATTCAGATACGCAGTATTTT. The V gene is TRBV9, the J gene TRBJ2-3, with 12 bases that match TRBD2. Germline V gives CDR1 SGDLS, CDR2 YYNGEE. V dropped 3 bases and J dropped 4; count of bases not matched to a gene: 12. The CDR3 consists of 18 residues.

J is TRBJ2-2 and V is TRBV10-3; D might be TRBD1 (6 bases). Germline CDR1 reads ENHRY; CDR2 reads SYGVKD. The V end was cut by 2 bases, the J end by 2 bases, with 9 bases between. The CDR3 sequence is 15 residues long. The CDR3 loop is CAISEVQGNTGELFF. The DNA for the CDR3 is TGTGCCATCAGTGAGGTACAGGGAAACACCGGGGAGCTGTTTTTT.

This chain links TRBV10-3 with TRBJ1-6, with TRBD1 matching 7 bases. Germline V gene lookup returns CDR1 ENHRY and CDR2 SYGVKD. The V and J ends lost 7 bases and 9 bases, in that order; junction bases with no gene match: 6. The CDR3 contains 13 residues. CDR3 loop: CAITEGAGSPLHF. The DNA of the CDR3 is TGTGCCATCACCGAGGGGGCGGGTTCACCCCTCCACTTT.

The rearrangement uses TRBV5-1 and TRBJ1-4; 8 bases are shared with TRBD1. Germline trimming cut 2 bases from V and 7 bases from J; bases unmatched to any gene: 7. This CDR3 has 15 residues. Germline CDR1 and CDR2: SGHRS and YFSETQ. CDR3 amino acids: CASSLTGQGGEKLFF. CDR3 nucleotides: TGCGCCAGCAGCTTAACCGGACAGGGCGGTGAAAAACTGTTTTTT.

The CDR3 reads CASKGQGARGYTF. The CDR3 DNA reads as TGTGCCAGCAAGGGACAGGGGGCGAGGGGCTACACCTTC. The chain couples TRBV25-1 to TRBJ1-2, with 12 bases fitting TRBD1. In germline, CDR1 is MGHDK, CDR2 SYGVNS. V lost 7 bases, J lost 8 bases, and 5 bases stayed unmatched. This CDR3 contains 13 residues.

This clone was seen only once. The chain combines TRBV5-1 with TRBJ2-5; 12 bases map to TRBD2. The germline CDR1 and CDR2 sequences are SGHRS and YFSETQ. This CDR3 region has 15 residues. Trimming at V came to 4 bases and at J to 5 bases, leaving 6 bases not matched to a gene. CDR3 coding DNA: TGCGCCAGCAGCGGGGCGACTAGCGGGAGTGAGACCCAGTACTTC. It translates to CASSGATSGSETQYF.